Listed below are T cell receptor beta chains from one sample, sequenced in a study of CD8+CD57+ T cells in acquired aplastic anemia. TCRdb reprocessed the reads via MiXCR and lists one record per CDR3 protein. The profile shows about 80,000 distinct CDR3 sequences, over 35% of them singletons. Specimen: sorted CD4+, CD8+, or CD8+CD57+ T cells (not recorded which) from PBMCs. All receptors derive from a human donor in good health, serving as a control. Both conserved end residues are trimmed from each CDR3.

v_call: TRBV12-3/TRBV12-4; cdr3_aa: ASPTGVSGGYT
v_call: TRBV4-2; cdr3_aa: ASSQDAGTGDAEAF
v_call: TRBV20-1; cdr3_aa: SARKKGTGGIYEQY
v_call: TRBV9; cdr3_aa: ASSLGGGGSSTEAF
v_call: TRBV24-1; cdr3_aa: ATPRPGAYDSNQPQH
v_call: TRBV5-6; cdr3_aa: ASSFLDSETQY
v_call: TRBV7-9; cdr3_aa: ASSLGANYGYT
v_call: TRBV6-5; cdr3_aa: ASSYGADSYEQY
v_call: TRBV6-1; cdr3_aa: ASSPGQGSYEQY
v_call: TRBV11-2; cdr3_aa: ASRSPWAVAEYEQY
v_call: TRBV7-6; cdr3_aa: ASSLTQGALPGNTIY
v_call: TRBV2; cdr3_aa: ASGLERDTEAF
v_call: TRBV2; cdr3_aa: ASSGTSGRNEQF
v_call: TRBV6-1; cdr3_aa: ASSLGTGTNQPQH
v_call: TRBV25-1; cdr3_aa: ASSAPGLAGASYNEQF
v_call: TRBV20-1; cdr3_aa: SANGRVYGYT
v_call: TRBV2; cdr3_aa: ASSEESPEQY
v_call: TRBV10-3; cdr3_aa: VSTGSPNTGELF
v_call: TRBV20-1; cdr3_aa: SGRDRGEAF
v_call: TRBV9; cdr3_aa: AISVELAGAGEETQY
v_call: TRBV5-1; cdr3_aa: ASSEGGGLNQPQH
v_call: TRBV2; cdr3_aa: ASSEANVNEQF
v_call: TRBV2; cdr3_aa: ASDPEMGKQY
v_call: TRBV5-6; cdr3_aa: ASSKLHGYT
v_call: TRBV9; cdr3_aa: ASSVGSDTQY
v_call: TRBV19; cdr3_aa: ASSIQGDHGYT
v_call: TRBV19; cdr3_aa: ASSIAVGVYGEKLF
v_call: TRBV29-1; cdr3_aa: SVRAGLNTEAF
v_call: TRBV12-3/TRBV12-4; cdr3_aa: ATAADWADTQY
v_call: TRBV12-3/TRBV12-4; cdr3_aa: ASSRQGAGGNTIY
v_call: TRBV27; cdr3_aa: ASSPLYTGITDYGYT
v_call: TRBV19; cdr3_aa: ASSRGQTNSPLH
v_call: TRBV19; cdr3_aa: ASSLWGQGYNEQF
v_call: TRBV11-2; cdr3_aa: ASSYHGGQGRTEAF
v_call: TRBV10-3; cdr3_aa: AISESGQYNEQF
v_call: TRBV2; cdr3_aa: ASMGFGTNTQH
v_call: TRBV13; cdr3_aa: ASSFRAEKLF
v_call: TRBV4-1; cdr3_aa: ASSRETGGYGYT